A selection of T cell receptor beta chains follows, all from one sample in a study of blood T cell repertoires in COVID-19. The method was immunoSEQ multiplex PCR; TCRdb's version includes in-frame clones alone and lacks a portion of them. This table holds around 700,000 clones, about nine tenths found once. The sample taken for sequencing was peripheral blood. The receptors originated from a woman aged 18-29 years with acute or convalescent COVID-19. Each CDR3 is given with its conserved first and last residue. The D gene is left open where the match is weak.

d_gene: TRBD1; j_gene: TRBJ2-7; v_gene: TRBV7-9; CDR3aa: CASSPGQLGEQYF; CDR3nt: TGTGCCAGCAGCCCGGGACAGTTGGGAGAGCAGTACTTC
d_gene: NA; j_gene: TRBJ1-1; v_gene: TRBV6-6; CDR3aa: CASSVAGGSEAFF; CDR3nt: TGTGCCAGCAGCGTCGCCGGGGGGTCTGAAGCTTTCTTT
d_gene: TRBD1; j_gene: TRBJ1-2; v_gene: TRBV12-3/TRBV12-4; CDR3aa: CASSLGTGARNTF; CDR3nt: TGTGCCAGCAGTTTAGGGACAGGGGCGCGGAACACCTTC
d_gene: TRBD1; j_gene: TRBJ1-1; v_gene: TRBV5-4; CDR3aa: CASSDDRVLGTEAFF; CDR3nt: TGTGCCAGCAGCGATGACAGGGTATTGGGCACTGAAGCTTTCTTT
d_gene: TRBD1; j_gene: TRBJ1-2; v_gene: TRBV5-1; CDR3aa: CASSPQQGRYDGYTF; CDR3nt: TGCGCCAGCAGCCCCCAACAGGGGAGGTACGATGGCTACACCTTC
d_gene: NA; j_gene: TRBJ1-6; v_gene: TRBV5-1; CDR3aa: CASSRGQRDSPLHF; CDR3nt: TGCGCCAGCAGTAGGGGACAAAGGGATTCACCCCTCCACTTT
d_gene: TRBD1; j_gene: TRBJ2-1; v_gene: TRBV6-5; CDR3aa: CASSYSGDSYNEQFF; CDR3nt: TGTGCCAGCAGTTACTCGGGGGACAGTTACAATGAGCAGTTCTTC
d_gene: NA; j_gene: TRBJ1-2; v_gene: TRBV5-5; CDR3aa: CASSLGGLGGYTF; CDR3nt: TGTGCCAGCAGCTTAGGAGGCCTGGGAGGCTACACCTTC
d_gene: NA; j_gene: TRBJ1-1; v_gene: TRBV23-1; CDR3aa: CASGGGKIGTEAFF; CDR3nt: TGCGCCAGCGGGGGAGGGAAGATCGGGACTGAAGCTTTCTTT
d_gene: TRBD1; j_gene: TRBJ1-1; v_gene: TRBV23-1; CDR3aa: CASSHQDRVRKNTEAFF; CDR3nt: TGCGCCAGCAGTCACCAGGACAGGGTGAGGAAGAACACTGAAGCTTTCTTT
d_gene: TRBD2; j_gene: TRBJ2-7; v_gene: TRBV4-1; CDR3aa: CASSQDGASGEFSYEQYF; CDR3nt: TGCGCCAGCAGCCAAGATGGGGCTAGCGGGGAATTCTCCTACGAGCAGTACTTC
d_gene: NA; j_gene: TRBJ1-5; v_gene: TRBV5-6; CDR3aa: CASSSSVAGGQPQHF; CDR3nt: TGTGCCAGCAGCTCCTCAGTCGCGGGGGGTCAGCCCCAGCATTTT
d_gene: NA; j_gene: TRBJ1-1; v_gene: TRBV25-1; CDR3aa: CASSPGQFEAFF; CDR3nt: TGTGCCAGCAGCCCTGGGCAATTCGAAGCTTTCTTT
d_gene: TRBD1; j_gene: TRBJ1-4; v_gene: TRBV4-3; CDR3aa: CASSQVTGIGEKLFF; CDR3nt: TGCGCCAGCAGCCAAGTGACAGGGATAGGTGAAAAACTGTTTTTT
d_gene: TRBD1; j_gene: TRBJ1-1; v_gene: TRBV7-9; CDR3aa: CASSSGQVLNTEAFF; CDR3nt: TGTGCCAGCAGCTCAGGACAGGTATTGAACACTGAAGCTTTCTTT
d_gene: NA; j_gene: TRBJ1-2; v_gene: TRBV2; CDR3aa: CASSEAGKGASNDYGYTF; CDR3nt: TGTGCCAGCAGTGAAGCCGGAAAGGGAGCCTCAAACGACTATGGCTACACCTTC
d_gene: NA; j_gene: TRBJ2-2; v_gene: TRBV6-5; CDR3aa: CASSWYDRRYTGELFF; CDR3nt: TGTGCCAGCAGTTGGTACGACAGGCGATACACCGGGGAGCTGTTTTTT
d_gene: TRBD2; j_gene: TRBJ2-1; v_gene: TRBV5-5; CDR3aa: CASSSQRGVYNEQFF; CDR3nt: TGTGCCAGCAGCTCCCAGCGGGGGGTATACAATGAGCAGTTCTTC
d_gene: TRBD1; j_gene: TRBJ1-2; v_gene: TRBV5-1; CDR3aa: CASRGTGEAGGYTF; CDR3nt: TGCGCCAGCAGAGGGACAGGAGAGGCCGGTGGCTACACCTTC
d_gene: TRBD1; j_gene: TRBJ2-1; v_gene: TRBV4-1; CDR3aa: CASSQGLGQMYNEQFF; CDR3nt: TGCGCCAGCAGCCAGGGCCTGGGACAGATGTACAATGAGCAGTTCTTC
d_gene: NA; j_gene: TRBJ2-1; v_gene: TRBV7-2; CDR3aa: CASSLLAQSTDNEQFF; CDR3nt: TGTGCCAGCAGCTTACTTGCCCAATCGACAGACAATGAGCAGTTCTTC
d_gene: NA; j_gene: TRBJ2-5; v_gene: TRBV2; CDR3aa: CASSEDRAETQYF; CDR3nt: TGTGCCAGCAGTGAAGACAGGGCGGAGACCCAGTACTTC